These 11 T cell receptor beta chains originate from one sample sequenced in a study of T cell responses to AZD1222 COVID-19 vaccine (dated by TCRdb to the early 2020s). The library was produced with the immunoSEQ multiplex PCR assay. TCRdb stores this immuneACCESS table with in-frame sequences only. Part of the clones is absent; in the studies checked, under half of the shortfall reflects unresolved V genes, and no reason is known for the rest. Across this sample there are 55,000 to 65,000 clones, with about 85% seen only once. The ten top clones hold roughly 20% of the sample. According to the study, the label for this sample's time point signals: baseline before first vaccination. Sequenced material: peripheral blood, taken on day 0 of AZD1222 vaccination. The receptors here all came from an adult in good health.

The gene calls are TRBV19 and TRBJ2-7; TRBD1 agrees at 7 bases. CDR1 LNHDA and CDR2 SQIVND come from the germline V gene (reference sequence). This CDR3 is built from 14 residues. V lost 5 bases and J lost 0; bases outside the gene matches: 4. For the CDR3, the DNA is TGTGCCAGTAGTCGGGACAGCTTCTCCTACGAGCAGTACTTC. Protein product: CASSRDSFSYEQYF.

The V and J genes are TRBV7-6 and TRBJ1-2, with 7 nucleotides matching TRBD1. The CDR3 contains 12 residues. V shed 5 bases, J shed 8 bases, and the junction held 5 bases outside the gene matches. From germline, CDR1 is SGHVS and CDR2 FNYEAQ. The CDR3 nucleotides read TGTGCCAGCAGCCCACAGGGGAGCGGCTACACCTTC. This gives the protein CASSPQGSGYTF.

DNA of the CDR3: TGTGCCAGCAGCCACCTACAGAAAAACACTGAAGCTTTCTTT. Protein sequence: CASSHLQKNTEAFF. V usage is TRBV4-2 and J usage is TRBJ1-1; D is unclear. This CDR3 contains 14 residues. Germline V gene lookup returns CDR1 LGHNA and CDR2 YNFKEQ. V lost 3 bases and J 2 bases, leaving 10 bases between the germline ends.

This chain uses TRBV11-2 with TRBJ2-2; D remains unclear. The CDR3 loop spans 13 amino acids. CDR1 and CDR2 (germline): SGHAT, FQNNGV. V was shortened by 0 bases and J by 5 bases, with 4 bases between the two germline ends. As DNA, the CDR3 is TGTGCCAGCAGCTTAGATTGGACCGGGGAGCTGTTTTTT. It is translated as CASSLDWTGELFF.

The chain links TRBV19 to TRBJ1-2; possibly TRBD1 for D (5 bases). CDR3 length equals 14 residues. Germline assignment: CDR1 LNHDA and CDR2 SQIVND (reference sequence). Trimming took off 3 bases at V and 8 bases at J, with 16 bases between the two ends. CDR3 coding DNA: TGTGCCAGTAGTATCCTCGACAGCTTCCACGGCTACACCTTC. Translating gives CASSILDSFHGYTF. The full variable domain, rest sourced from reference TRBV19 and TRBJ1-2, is DGGITQSPKYLFRKEGQNVTLSCEQNLNHDAMYWYRQDPGQGLRLIYYSQIVNDFQKGDIAEGYSVSREKKESFPLTVTSAQKNPTAFYLCASSILDSFHGYTFGSGTRLTVV.

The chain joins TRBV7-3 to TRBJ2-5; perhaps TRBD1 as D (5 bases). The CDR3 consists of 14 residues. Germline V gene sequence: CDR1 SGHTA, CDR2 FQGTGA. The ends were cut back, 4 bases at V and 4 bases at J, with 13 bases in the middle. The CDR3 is CASSSRAGLETQYF. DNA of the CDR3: TGTGCCAGCAGCTCCCGGGCAGGGTTAGAGACCCAGTACTTC.

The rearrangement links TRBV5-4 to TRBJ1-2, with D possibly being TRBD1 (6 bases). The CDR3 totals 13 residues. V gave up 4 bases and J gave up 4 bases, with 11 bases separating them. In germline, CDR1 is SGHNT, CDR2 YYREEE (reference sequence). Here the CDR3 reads CASSPRGSYGYTF. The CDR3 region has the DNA TGTGCCAGCAGCCCCAGGGGAAGCTATGGCTACACCTTC.

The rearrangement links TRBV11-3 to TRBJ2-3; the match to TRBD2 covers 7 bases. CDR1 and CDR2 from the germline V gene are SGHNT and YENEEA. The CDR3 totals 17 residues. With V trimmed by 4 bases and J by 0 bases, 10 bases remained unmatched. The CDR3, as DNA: TGTGCCAGCAGCTCCGGGGGGACCCGCCGGAGCACAGATACGCAGTATTTT. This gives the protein CASSSGGTRRSTDTQYF.

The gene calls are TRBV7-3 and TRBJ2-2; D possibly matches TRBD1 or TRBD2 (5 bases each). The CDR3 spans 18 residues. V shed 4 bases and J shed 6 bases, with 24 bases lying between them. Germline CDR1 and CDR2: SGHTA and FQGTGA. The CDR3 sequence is CASSSNRGTMGSAGELFF. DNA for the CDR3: TGTGCCAGCAGCTCCAATCGGGGCACGATGGGCAGCGCCGGGGAGCTGTTTTTT.

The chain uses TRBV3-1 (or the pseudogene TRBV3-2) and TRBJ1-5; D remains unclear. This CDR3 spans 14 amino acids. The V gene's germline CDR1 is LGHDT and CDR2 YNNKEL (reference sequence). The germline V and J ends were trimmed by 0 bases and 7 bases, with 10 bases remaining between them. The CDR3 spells CASSQDFSLQPQHF. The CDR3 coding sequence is TGTGCCAGCAGCCAAGATTTTAGCCTGCAGCCCCAGCATTTT.

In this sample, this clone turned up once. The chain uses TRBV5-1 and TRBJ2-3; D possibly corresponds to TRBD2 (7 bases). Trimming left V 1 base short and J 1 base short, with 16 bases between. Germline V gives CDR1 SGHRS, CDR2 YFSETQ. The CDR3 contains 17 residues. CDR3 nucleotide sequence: TGCGCCAGCAGCTTGCAGTTGAGGGGGGGAGGCACAGATACGCAGTATTTT. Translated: CASSLQLRGGGTDTQYF. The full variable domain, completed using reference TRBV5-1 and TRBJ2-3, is KAGVTQTPRYLIKTRGQQVTLSCSPISGHRSVSWYQQTPGQGLQFLFEYFSETQRNKGNFPGRFSGRQFSNSRSEMNVSTLELGDSALYLCASSLQLRGGGTDTQYFGPGTRLTVL.